The 25 T cell receptor beta chains given below trace back to one sample, sequenced in a study of T cells after yellow fever vaccination. TCRdb reprocessed the 5' RACE reads with MiXCR, giving one entry per CDR3 protein. The profile shows 300,000 or so distinct CDR3 sequences, 10% to 15% of them singletons. The sample consisted of CD4+ T cells sorted from PBMCs, taken 45 days after the yellow fever booster vaccination. The receptors stem from a young man who received the YFV17D yellow fever vaccine.

This chain links TRBV28 with TRBJ2-7; 8 positions agree with TRBD1. CDR3 length: 14 residues. Germline V lookup: CDR1 MDHEN, CDR2 SYDVKM. The junction had 7 bases not matched to a gene; V was cut back by 7 bases and J by 2 bases. CDR3 DNA sequence: TGTGCCAGCACCCCGGACAGGGTTCCCTACGAGCAGTACTTC. Its translation is CASTPDRVPYEQYF.

The V gene is TRBV29-1, the J gene TRBJ2-5; 7 bases are shared with TRBD1. With 5 bases clipped from V and 4 bases from J, the junction kept 4 bases outside the gene matches. In germline, CDR1 is SQVTM, CDR2 ANQGSEA. This CDR3 comprises 12 residues. This chain's CDR3 is CSVSSGGETQYF. The CDR3 DNA reads TGCAGCGTTAGCTCAGGGGGAGAGACCCAGTACTTC.

Ten or more counts support this clonotype. This chain joins TRBV11-2 and TRBJ2-1; a possible D gene is TRBD2 (5 bases). CDR3 length: 14 residues. The V gene's germline CDR1 is SGHAT and CDR2 FQNNGV. The V end was cut by 2 bases, the J end by 6 bases, with 11 bases between. Written as DNA, the CDR3 is TGTGCCAGCAGCTTATCGGGGAGAGGCAATGAGCAGTTCTTC. This encodes CASSLSGRGNEQFF.

This clonotype was counted a few times. The CDR3 bases are TGTGCCAGCAGTTTCAGTCTAGACCAAGAGACCCAGTACTTC. Its protein product is CASSFSLDQETQYF. The V call is TRBV12-3 or TRBV12-4, the J call TRBJ2-5, with D hard to call. CDR3 length: 14 residues. V was pared by 3 bases and J by 0 bases, with 8 bases between.

This clonotype was seen ten or more times. This chain uses TRBV20-1 with TRBJ2-1, with 10 positions matching TRBD2. This CDR3 is 14 amino acids long. The junction had 3 bases not matched to a gene; V was cut back by 4 bases and J by 3 bases. The germline V gene encodes CDR1 DFQATT and CDR2 SNEGSKA (reference sequence). CDR3 sequence reads: CSATPSGSYNEQFF. CDR3 sequence (DNA): TGCAGTGCTACCCCTAGCGGGAGCTACAATGAGCAGTTCTTC.

This clonotype was picked up a small number of times. The chain joins TRBV20-1 to TRBJ1-1, with TRBD1 as a possible D gene (5 bases). The CDR3 is 18 amino acids. CDR1 DFQATT and CDR2 SNEGSKA come from the germline V gene (reference sequence). V lost 4 bases to trimming and J lost 1 base, with 25 bases between them. The CDR3 loop reads CSAMTLNQGRTRNTEAFF. CDR3 sequence (DNA): TGCAGTGCTATGACTTTAAATCAAGGCCGGACAAGGAACACTGAAGCTTTCTTT.

Only a few counts were recorded for this clonotype. V usage is TRBV7-9 and J usage is TRBJ2-1; weak D call: TRBD1 (5 bases). Germline lookup yields CDR1 SEHNR and CDR2 FQNEAQ (reference sequence). This CDR3 comprises 10 residues. The germline V and J ends were trimmed by 0 bases and 14 bases, with 5 bases remaining between them. Here the CDR3 DNA reads TGTGCCAGCAGCTTAGCAGGGGAGTTCTTC. This translates into CASSLAGEFF.

The chain is built from TRBV18 and TRBJ2-2, with D perhaps matching TRBD1 (6 bases). Germline loops: CDR1 KGHSH, CDR2 LQKENI. V lost 4 bases to trimming and J lost 4 bases, with 13 bases between them. The length of the CDR3 is 15 residues. The CDR3 sequence is CASSLGRGATGELFF. In nucleotides, the CDR3 is TGTGCCAGCTCACTCGGCAGGGGAGCCACCGGGGAGCTGTTTTTT.

This clonotype was counted ten times or more. The V call is TRBV5-1, the J call TRBJ2-1; 9 bases match TRBD2. Germline CDR1 reads SGHRS; CDR2 reads YFSETQ. This CDR3 has 14 residues. V gave up 4 bases and J gave up 9 bases; unmatched junction bases: 8. The CDR3 nucleotides are TGCGCCAGCAGCCTTCGAATAGCGGGAGTTGAGCAGTTCTTC. Translation: CASSLRIAGVEQFF.

The chain links TRBV6-6 to TRBJ2-1; 8 nucleotides line up with TRBD1. V was clipped by 5 bases and J by 12 bases; unmatched bases: 9. Germline CDR1 reads MNHNY; CDR2 reads SVGAGI (reference sequence). This CDR3 has 13 amino acids. This chain's CDR3 is CASSDRGTMGQFF. For the CDR3, the DNA is TGTGCCAGCAGTGACAGGGGAACAATGGGGCAGTTCTTC.

The V gene is TRBV20-1, the J gene TRBJ2-5; 9 bases align to TRBD2. Per the germline V gene, CDR1 is DFQATT and CDR2 is SNEGSKA (reference sequence). Germline trimming cut 3 bases from V and 9 bases from J; bases unmatched to any gene: 20. This CDR3 contains 17 residues. The CDR3 coding sequence is TGCAGTGCTAGCCCGACCCTAGCGGGGACGACAAGCTTATCCCAGTACTTC. Translated, it gives CSASPTLAGTTSLSQYF.

The V and J genes are TRBV18 and TRBJ2-5, with 11 bases matching TRBD2. Germline CDR1 KGHSH, CDR2 LQKENI. The CDR3 is 17 residues long. Unmatched junction bases numbered 8, after V lost 1 base and J lost 4 bases. The CDR3 region has the DNA TGTGCCAGCTCACCACTCGGGACTAGCGGTAACAGAGAGACCCAGTACTTC. This gives the protein CASSPLGTSGNRETQYF.

This clonotype was found a few times. At one of its ends the junction is not consistent with the germline gene, which may arise from a read error. The chain carries TRBV7-2 and TRBJ2-1; the match to TRBD2 covers 11 bases. This CDR3 is 15 amino acids long. Germline lookup yields CDR1 SGHTA and CDR2 FQGNSA. The CDR3 nucleotides read TGTGCCAGCAGCGTAGCGGGAGGGTATTACAATGAGCAGTTCTTC. This codes for CASSVAGGYYNEQFF. The full variable domain, in which reference TRBV7-2 and TRBJ2-1 provide the parts outside the CDR3, is GAGVSQSPSNKVTEKGKDVELRCDPISGHTALYWYRQSLGQGLEFLIYFQGNSAPDKSGLPSDRFSAERTGGSVSTLTIQRTQQEDSAVYLCASSVAGGYYNEQFFGPGTRLTVL.

This clonotype was recorded a few times. This sequence joins TRBV5-1 and TRBJ2-1, with D unresolved. Between the trimmed V and J ends, which lost 3 bases and 1 base, there was a span of 8 bases. Germline values: CDR1 SGHRS, CDR2 YFSETQ. There are 14 residues in the CDR3. CDR3 DNA: TGCGCCAGCAGCTCAACCGGGTCCTACAATGAGCAGTTCTTC. It encodes CASSSTGSYNEQFF.

This clonotype was detected a few times. V is TRBV5-1 and J is TRBJ1-4; the match to TRBD1 covers 8 bases. In germline, CDR1 is SGHRS, CDR2 YFSETQ. The CDR3 extends over 14 amino acids. Trimming cost V 3 bases and J 4 bases; bases outside gene matches: 2. The CDR3: CASSSGQVNEKLFF. CDR3 in DNA: TGCGCCAGCAGCTCGGGACAGGTTAATGAAAAACTGTTTTTT.

The chain carries TRBV2 and TRBJ2-1; 8 positions agree with TRBD2. This CDR3 has 14 residues. The V gene's germline CDR1 is SNHLY and CDR2 FYNNEI. V gave up 3 bases and J gave up 8 bases; unmatched junction bases: 6. DNA for the CDR3: TGTGCCAGCAGTGATTGGAGCGGGAGCTATGAGCAGTTCTTC. It specifies CASSDWSGSYEQFF.

The genes are TRBV7-2 and TRBJ1-5; 8 bases fit TRBD1. CDR1 is SGHTA and CDR2 is FQGNSA in the germline V gene. The CDR3 runs 16 residues. V was pared by 5 bases and J by 7 bases, with 13 bases of the junction left unmatched. CDR3 nucleotide sequence: TGTGCCAGCAGCCCACCCGGGACAGGCGTAGGGCAGCCCCAGCATTTT. This translates into CASSPPGTGVGQPQHF.

The genes are TRBV18 and TRBJ2-7; 9 bases fit TRBD1. CDR1 and CDR2 from the germline V gene are KGHSH and LQKENI. The CDR3 is 14 residues long. V gave up 5 bases and J gave up 6 bases; unmatched junction bases: 8. The chain's CDR3 is CASSDRDRATEQYF. The CDR3 DNA sequence: TGTGCCAGCTCAGACCGGGACAGGGCAACCGAGCAGTACTTC.

J is TRBJ2-1 and V is TRBV11-2, with 9 bases lining up with TRBD2. Germline V gene sequence: CDR1 SGHAT, CDR2 FQNNGV. The CDR3 runs 17 residues. V trimming: 5 bases; J trimming: 7 bases; junction bases outside the gene matches: 15. For the CDR3, the DNA is TGTGCCAGCAGCCTTAAGGCGGGAGGGCCTGTTAGGAATGAGCAGTTCTTC. Protein: CASSLKAGGPVRNEQFF.

This clonotype was detected a few times. The chain recombines TRBV7-2 with TRBJ1-2; D ambiguous. The V gene's germline CDR1 is SGHTA and CDR2 FQGNSA. The V end was cut by 10 bases, the J end by 4 bases, with 16 bases between. The CDR3 spans 13 residues. The CDR3 spells CAIYHNRSYGYTF. DNA of the CDR3: TGTGCCATTTATCACAACCGGAGCTATGGCTACACCTTC.

This clonotype has more than one count but fewer than ten. The chain couples TRBV28 to TRBJ2-7, with TRBD2 matching 10 bases. The V and J ends lost 11 bases and 6 bases, in that order; junction bases with no gene match: 7. The CDR3 contains 12 residues. Germline loops: CDR1 MDHEN, CDR2 SYDVKM. Written as DNA, the CDR3 is TGTGCCGCCGGAAGCGGGAGGGGCGAGCAGTACTTC. This translates into CAAGSGRGEQYF.

This clonotype appeared many times. The chain has TRBV20-1 and TRBJ2-7; 9 bases fit TRBD2. The V segment lost 6 bases and the J segment 4 bases; nucleotides outside the gene matches: 10. The germline V gene encodes CDR1 DFQATT and CDR2 SNEGSKA (reference sequence). The CDR3 consists of 14 residues. The CDR3 is CSASLAGASYEQYF. CDR3 DNA sequence: TGCAGTGCCAGTTTAGCGGGAGCTTCGTACGAGCAGTACTTC.

Only a few counts were recorded for this clonotype. The chain couples TRBV7-2 to TRBJ2-3; D gene uncertain. The CDR3 runs 15 residues. The V end lost 3 bases, the J end lost 1 base, and 11 bases lay between the germline ends. Germline values: CDR1 SGHTA, CDR2 FQGNSA. DNA of the CDR3: TGTGCCAGCAGCTTGCAGCGCTACGGCACAGATACGCAGTATTTT. It encodes CASSLQRYGTDTQYF.

The chain uses TRBV20-1 and TRBJ2-7, with TRBD1 matching 9 bases. The CDR3 is 12 residues long. Trimming removed 5 bases from V and 4 bases from J; junction bases left unmatched: 3. Germline CDR1 DFQATT, CDR2 SNEGSKA (reference sequence). In nucleotides, the CDR3 is TGCAGTGCTTACAGGGGGCAGTACGAGCAGTACTTC. It translates to CSAYRGQYEQYF.

CDR3 DNA: TGTGCCAGCAGTTTGGGAGAGGGCAATGAGCAGTTCTTC. Encoded protein: CASSLGEGNEQFF. The gene calls are TRBV12-3 or TRBV12-4 and TRBJ2-1; D might be TRBD2 (5 bases). The CDR3 is 13 amino acids. Trimming cost V 3 bases and J 6 bases, with 9 bases left between them.